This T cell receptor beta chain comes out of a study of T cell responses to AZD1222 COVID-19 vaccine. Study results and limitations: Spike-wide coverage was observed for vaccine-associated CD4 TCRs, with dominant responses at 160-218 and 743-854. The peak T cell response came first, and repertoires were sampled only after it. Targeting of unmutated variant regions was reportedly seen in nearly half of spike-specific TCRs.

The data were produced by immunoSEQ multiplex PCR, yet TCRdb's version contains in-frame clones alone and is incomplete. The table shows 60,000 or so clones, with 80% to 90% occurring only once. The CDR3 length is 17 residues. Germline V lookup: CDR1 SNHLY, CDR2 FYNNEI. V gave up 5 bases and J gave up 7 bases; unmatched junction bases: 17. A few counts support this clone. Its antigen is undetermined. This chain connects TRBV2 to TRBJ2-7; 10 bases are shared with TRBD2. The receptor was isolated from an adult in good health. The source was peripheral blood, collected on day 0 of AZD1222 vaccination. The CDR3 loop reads CASSSPGAGGPRREQYF. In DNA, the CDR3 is TGTGCCAGCAGTTCCCCGGGAGCGGGAGGGCCTCGGAGAGAGCAGTACTTC.